This TCR beta chain derives from a study of spatial heterogeneity in lung cancer. Background on the study: Sequence detection consistently recorded a greater number of beta-chain than alpha-chain sequences. Each unique TCR and UMI combination was seen more than ten times on average in raw reads.

This clonotype was detected ten times or more. A library prepared for alpha chains yielded this beta chain as an off-target read; its size is of little meaning. Between the trimmed V and J ends, which lost 0 bases and 1 base, there was a span of 12 bases. Germline V gene data show CDR1 as DFQATT and CDR2 as SNEGSKA (reference sequence). The CDR3 has 15 amino acids. The library protocol tagged each TCR cDNA with a unique molecular identifier. TCRdb passed the 5' RACE reads through MiXCR, listing each CDR3 protein once. The data contain fewer than 15,000 distinct CDR3 sequences, 5.2% of them singletons. Time point of the sample: sample taken at primary tumor resection. Whole RNA from tumor, nontumor lung or frozen PBMC was sequenced unsorted.

J is TRBJ1-2 and V is TRBV20-1, with D unclear. The clonotype comes from a human donor with early-stage non-small cell lung cancer. Material: lung tumor tissue, obtained at surgery. The CDR3 protein is CSARDTATFNYGYTF. Here the CDR3 DNA reads TGCAGTGCTAGAGATACAGCAACCTTTAACTATGGCTACACCTTC.